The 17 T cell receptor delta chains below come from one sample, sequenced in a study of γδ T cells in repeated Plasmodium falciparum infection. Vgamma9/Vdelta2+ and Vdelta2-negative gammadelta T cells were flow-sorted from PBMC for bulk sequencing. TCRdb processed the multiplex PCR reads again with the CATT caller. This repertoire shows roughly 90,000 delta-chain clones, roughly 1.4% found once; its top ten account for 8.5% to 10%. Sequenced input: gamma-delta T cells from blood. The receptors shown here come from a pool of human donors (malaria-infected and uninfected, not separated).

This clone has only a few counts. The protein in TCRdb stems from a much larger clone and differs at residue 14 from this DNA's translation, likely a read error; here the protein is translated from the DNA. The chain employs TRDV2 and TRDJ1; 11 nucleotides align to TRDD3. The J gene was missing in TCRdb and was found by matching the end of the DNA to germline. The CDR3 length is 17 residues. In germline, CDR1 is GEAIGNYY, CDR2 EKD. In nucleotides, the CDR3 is TGTGCCTGTGACAGTTTACTGGGGGATATATCCACCGATGAACTCATCTTT. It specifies CACDSLLGDISTDELIF.

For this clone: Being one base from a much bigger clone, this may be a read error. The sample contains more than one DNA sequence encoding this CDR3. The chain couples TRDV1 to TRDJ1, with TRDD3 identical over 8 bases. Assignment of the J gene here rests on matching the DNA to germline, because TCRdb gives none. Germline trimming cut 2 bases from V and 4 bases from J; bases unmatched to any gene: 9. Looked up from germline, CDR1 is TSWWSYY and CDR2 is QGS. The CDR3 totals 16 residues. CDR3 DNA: TGTGCTCTTGGGGAAGTTCGAACTGGGGGGTACGATAAACTCATCTTT. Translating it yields CALGEVRTGGYDKLIF.

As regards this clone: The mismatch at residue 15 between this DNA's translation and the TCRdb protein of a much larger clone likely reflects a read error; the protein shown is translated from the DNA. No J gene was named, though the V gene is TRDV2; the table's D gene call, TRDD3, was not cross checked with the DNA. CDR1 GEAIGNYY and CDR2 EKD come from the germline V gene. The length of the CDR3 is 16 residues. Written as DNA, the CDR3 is TGTGCCTGTGACACCGTTGGGGGATTCAACTCCGATAAACTCACCTTT. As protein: CACDTVGGFNSDKLTF.

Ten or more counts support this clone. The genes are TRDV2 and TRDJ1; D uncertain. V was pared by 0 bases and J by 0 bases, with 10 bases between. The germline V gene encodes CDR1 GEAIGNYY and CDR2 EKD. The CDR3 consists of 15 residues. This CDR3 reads CACDTEVPYTDKLIF. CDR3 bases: TGTGCCTGTGACACCGAGGTTCCGTACACCGATAAACTCATCTTT.

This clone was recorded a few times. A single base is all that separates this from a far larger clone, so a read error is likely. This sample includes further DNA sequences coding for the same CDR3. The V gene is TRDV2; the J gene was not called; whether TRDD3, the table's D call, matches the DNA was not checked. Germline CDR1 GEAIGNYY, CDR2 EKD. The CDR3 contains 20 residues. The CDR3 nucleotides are TGTGCCTGTGACTTGTACTGGGGGATACAAACGGCCTGGGACACCCGACAGATGTTCTTC. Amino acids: CACDLYWGIQTAWDTRQMFF.

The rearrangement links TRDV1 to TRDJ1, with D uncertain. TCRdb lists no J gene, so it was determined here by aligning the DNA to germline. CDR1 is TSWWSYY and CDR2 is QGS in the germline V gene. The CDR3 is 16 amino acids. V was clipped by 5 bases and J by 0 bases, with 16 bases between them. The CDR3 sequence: CALGPPPPPYTDKLIF. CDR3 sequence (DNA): TGTGCTCTTGGGCCCCCGCCTCCCCCGTACACCGATAAACTCATCTTT.

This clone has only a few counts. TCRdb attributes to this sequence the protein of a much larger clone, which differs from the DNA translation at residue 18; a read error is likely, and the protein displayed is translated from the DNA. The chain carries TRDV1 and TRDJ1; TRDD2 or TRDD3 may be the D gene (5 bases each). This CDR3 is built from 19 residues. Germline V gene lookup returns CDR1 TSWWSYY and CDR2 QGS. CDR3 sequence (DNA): TGTGCTCTTGGGGAACCCTACCCCCGGGGGGCCCGGTACACCGATAAACTCACCTTT. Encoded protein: CALGEPYPRGARYTDKLTF.

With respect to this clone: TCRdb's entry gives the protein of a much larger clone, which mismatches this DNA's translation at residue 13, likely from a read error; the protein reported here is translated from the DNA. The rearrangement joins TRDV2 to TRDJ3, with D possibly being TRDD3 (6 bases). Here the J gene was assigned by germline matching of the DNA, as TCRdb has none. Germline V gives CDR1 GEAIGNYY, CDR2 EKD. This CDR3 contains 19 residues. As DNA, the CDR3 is TGTGCCTGTGACACAACTGGAGGTAAGAGCTCCTGGGGCACCCGACAGATGTTTTTC. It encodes CACDTTGGKSSWGTRQMFF.

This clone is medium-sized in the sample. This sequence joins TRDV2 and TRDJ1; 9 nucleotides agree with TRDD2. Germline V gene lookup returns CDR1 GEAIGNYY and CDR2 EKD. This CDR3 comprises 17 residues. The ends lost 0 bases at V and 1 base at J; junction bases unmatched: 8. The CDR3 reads CACDTAKAFLRTDKLIF. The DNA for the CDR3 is TGTGCCTGTGACACCGCGAAGGCCTTCCTACGCACCGATAAACTCATCTTT.

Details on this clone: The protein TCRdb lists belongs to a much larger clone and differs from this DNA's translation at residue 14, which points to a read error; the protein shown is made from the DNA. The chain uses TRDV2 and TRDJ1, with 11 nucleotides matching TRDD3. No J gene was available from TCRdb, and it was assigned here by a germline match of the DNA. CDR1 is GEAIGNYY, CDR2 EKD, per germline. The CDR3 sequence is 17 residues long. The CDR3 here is CACDPLLGDNGADRLIF. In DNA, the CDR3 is TGTGCCTGTGACCCCCTACTGGGGGATAACGGGGCCGATAGACTCATCTTT.

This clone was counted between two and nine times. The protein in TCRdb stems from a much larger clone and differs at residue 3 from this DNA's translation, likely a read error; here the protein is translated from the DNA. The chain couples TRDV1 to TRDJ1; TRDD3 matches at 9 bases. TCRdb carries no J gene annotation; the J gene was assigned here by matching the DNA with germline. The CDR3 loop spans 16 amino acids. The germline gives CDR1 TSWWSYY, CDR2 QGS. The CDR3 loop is CAPGEPLGTGGDKLIF. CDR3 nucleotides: TGTGCTCCTGGGGAACCGCTAGGGACTGGGGGAGATAAACTCATCTTT.

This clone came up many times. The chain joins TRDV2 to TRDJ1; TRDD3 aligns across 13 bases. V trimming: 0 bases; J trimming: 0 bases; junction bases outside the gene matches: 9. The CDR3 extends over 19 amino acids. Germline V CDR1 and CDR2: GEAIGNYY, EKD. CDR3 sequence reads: CACDTVPTGGYANTDKLIF. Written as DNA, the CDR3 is TGTGCCTGTGACACCGTCCCTACTGGGGGATACGCTAACACCGATAAACTCATCTTT.

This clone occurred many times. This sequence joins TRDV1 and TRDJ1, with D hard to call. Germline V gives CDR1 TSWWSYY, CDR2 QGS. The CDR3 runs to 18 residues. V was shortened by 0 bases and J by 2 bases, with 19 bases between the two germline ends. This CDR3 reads CALGELLTGPPGTDKLIF. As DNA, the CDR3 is TGTGCTCTTGGGGAACTCTTAACGGGGCCCCCCGGGACCGATAAACTCATCTTT.

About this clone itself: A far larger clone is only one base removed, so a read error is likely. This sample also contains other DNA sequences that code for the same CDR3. DNA for the CDR3: TGTGCTCTCGGGGATTTCCGGCTCTCCTCCCTATACACCGATAAACTCATCTTT. It translates to CALGDFRLSSLYTDKLIF. V usage is TRDV1 and J usage is TRDJ1; weak D call: TRDD3 (6 bases). Because TCRdb records no J gene, it was assigned here through a match of the DNA to germline. Germline V gives CDR1 TSWWSYY, CDR2 QGS. CDR3 length: 18 residues.

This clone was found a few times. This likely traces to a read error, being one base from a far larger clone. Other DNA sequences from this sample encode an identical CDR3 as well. The CDR3 DNA sequence: TGTGCCTGTGACACCTTACTGGGGGATACGATGAGCACCGATAAGCTCATCTTT. Amino acids: CACDTLLGDTMSTDKLIF. The V gene reported is TRDV2; the J gene is uncalled; the table's D call, TRDD3, has no DNA check behind it. Germline V lookup: CDR1 GEAIGNYY, CDR2 EKD. The CDR3 runs 18 residues.

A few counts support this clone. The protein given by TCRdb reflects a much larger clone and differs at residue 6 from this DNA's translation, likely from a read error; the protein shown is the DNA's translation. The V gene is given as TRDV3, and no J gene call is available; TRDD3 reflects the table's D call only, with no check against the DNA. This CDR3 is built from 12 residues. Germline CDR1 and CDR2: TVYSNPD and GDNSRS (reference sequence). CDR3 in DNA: TGTGCCTTTGGACTACCGGGGGATAGGCTCATCTTT. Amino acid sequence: CAFGLPGDRLIF.

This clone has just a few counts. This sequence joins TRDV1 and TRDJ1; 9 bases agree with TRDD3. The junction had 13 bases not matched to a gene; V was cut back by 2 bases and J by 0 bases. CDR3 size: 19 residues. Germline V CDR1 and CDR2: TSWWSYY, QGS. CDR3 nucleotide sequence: TGTGCTCTTGGGGAAGGCCCCCTGGGGATACGGGAAGACACCGATAAACTCATCTTT. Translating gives CALGEGPLGIREDTDKLIF.